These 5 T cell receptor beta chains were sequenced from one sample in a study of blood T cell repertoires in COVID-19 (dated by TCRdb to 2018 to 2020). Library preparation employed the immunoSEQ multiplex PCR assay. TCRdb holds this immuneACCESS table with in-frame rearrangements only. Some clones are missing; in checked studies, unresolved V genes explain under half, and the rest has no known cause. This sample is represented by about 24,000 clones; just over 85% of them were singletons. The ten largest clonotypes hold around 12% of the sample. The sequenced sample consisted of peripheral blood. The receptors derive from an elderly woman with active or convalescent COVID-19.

The CDR3 reads CASSYGGGTGETQYF. The DNA for the CDR3 is TGTGCCAGCAGTTACGGGGGGGGGACGGGAGAGACCCAGTACTTC. This sequence joins TRBV6-5 and TRBJ2-5; 7 bases are shared with TRBD2. With V trimmed by 2 bases and J by 4 bases, 7 bases remained unmatched. Germline CDR1 reads MNHEY; CDR2 reads SVGAGI. This CDR3 is 15 amino acids long.

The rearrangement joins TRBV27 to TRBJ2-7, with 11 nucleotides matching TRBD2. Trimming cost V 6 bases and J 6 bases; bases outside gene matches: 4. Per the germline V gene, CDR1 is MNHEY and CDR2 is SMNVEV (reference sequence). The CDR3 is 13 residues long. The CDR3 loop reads CASSLAGGTEQYF. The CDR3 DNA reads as TGTGCCAGCAGCCTAGCGGGGGGCACCGAGCAGTACTTC.

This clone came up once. As DNA, the CDR3 is TGTGCCAGCAGTCGACTAGCGGGAGGTGTAGATACGCAGTATTTT. Translation: CASSRLAGGVDTQYF. The chain uses TRBV6-4 and TRBJ2-3; TRBD2 matches at 13 bases. The CDR3 contains 15 residues. Trimming removed 5 bases from V and 5 bases from J; junction bases left unmatched: 4. CDR1 and CDR2 (germline): MRHNA, SNTAGT.

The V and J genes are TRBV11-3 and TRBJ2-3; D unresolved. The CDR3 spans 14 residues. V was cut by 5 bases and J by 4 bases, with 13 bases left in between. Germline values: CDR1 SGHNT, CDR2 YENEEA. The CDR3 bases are TGTGCCAGCAGCCCGTGGCAGGTCTCAGATACGCAGTATTTT. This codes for CASSPWQVSDTQYF.

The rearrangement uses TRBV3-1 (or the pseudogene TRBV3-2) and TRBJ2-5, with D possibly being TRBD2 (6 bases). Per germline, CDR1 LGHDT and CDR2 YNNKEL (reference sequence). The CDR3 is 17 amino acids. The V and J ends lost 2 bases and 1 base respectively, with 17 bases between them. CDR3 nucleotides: TGTGCCAGCAGCCAACGATTCCGGGAGTCGGGCCAAGAGACCCAGTACTTC. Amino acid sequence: CASSQRFRESGQETQYF.